This entry features one T cell receptor (beta chain) sequence. The trim removed 4 bases at V and 5 bases at J, leaving 6 bases unmatched. The CDR3 has 14 amino acids. The sample belongs to a study of T-cell memory formation after mild COVID-19. At the level of the study: The two donors had largely donor-specific TCR clusters.

TCRdb fed the 5' RACE reads into MiXCR, producing one record per CDR3 protein. This table holds about 560,000 distinct CDR3 sequences, 15% to 20% found once. The gene calls are TRBV12-3 or TRBV12-4 and TRBJ1-1, with 8 positions matching TRBD1. The TCR comes from an adult woman who had mild COVID-19 (a few samples of this study predate the infection). Cell type and time point are not known. Sequencing used PBMCs or a T cell subset sorted from them (not recorded which). The CDR3 bases are TGTGCCAGCAGTTCTCAGGGGGCTGGGACTGAAGCTTTCTTT. This sequence encodes CASSSQGAGTEAFF.